This T cell receptor beta chain was captured by sequencing in a study of technical replicates of blood from several donors. V gave up 1 base and J gave up 4 bases, with 28 bases separating them. The CDR3 spans 21 residues. The germline gives CDR1 PRHDT, CDR2 FYEKMQ (reference sequence). This clone was observed once. Repertoires were generated with immunoSEQ multiplex PCR, while TCRdb's copy carries only in-frame clones and drops some. The data hold around 78,000 clones, with 85% to 95% observed a single time. This sequence was found in a human donor in good health. J is TRBJ2-2 and V is TRBV13; weak D call: TRBD2 (5 bases). Sequenced: T cells isolated from PBMCs. The CDR3 loop reads CASSLVGLRFSAGKSTGELFF. CDR3 in DNA: TGTGCCAGCAGCTTAGTTGGGTTGCGATTTTCGGCGGGTAAGAGCACCGGGGAGCTGTTTTTT. Drawing the rest from reference TRBV13 and TRBJ2-2, the complete variable domain is AAGVIQSPRHLIKEKRETATLKCYPIPRHDTVYWYQQGPGQDPQFLISFYEKMQSDKGSIPDRFSAQQFSDYHSELNMSSLELGDSALYFCASSLVGLRFSAGKSTGELFFGEGSRLTVL.